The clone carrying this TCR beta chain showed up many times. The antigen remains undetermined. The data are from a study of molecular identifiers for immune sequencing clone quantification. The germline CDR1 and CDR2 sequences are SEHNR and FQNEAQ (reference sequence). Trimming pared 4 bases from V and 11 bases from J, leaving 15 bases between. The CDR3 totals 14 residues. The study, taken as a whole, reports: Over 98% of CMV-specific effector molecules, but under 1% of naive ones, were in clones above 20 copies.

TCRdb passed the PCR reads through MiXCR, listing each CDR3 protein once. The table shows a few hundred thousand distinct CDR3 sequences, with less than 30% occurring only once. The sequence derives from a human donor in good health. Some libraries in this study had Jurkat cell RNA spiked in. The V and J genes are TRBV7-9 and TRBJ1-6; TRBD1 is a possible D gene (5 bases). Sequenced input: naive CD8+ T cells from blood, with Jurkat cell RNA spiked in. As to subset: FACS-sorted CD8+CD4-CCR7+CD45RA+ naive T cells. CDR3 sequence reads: CASSSWDVGTPLHF. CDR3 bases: TGTGCCAGCAGCTCATGGGACGTCGGTACACCCCTCCACTTT. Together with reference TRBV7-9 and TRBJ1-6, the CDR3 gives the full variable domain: DTGVSQNPRHKITKRGQNVTFRCDPISEHNRLYWYRQTLGQGPEFLTYFQNEAQLEKSRLLSDRFSAERPKGSFSTLEIQRTEQGDSAMYLCASSSWDVGTPLHFGNGTRLTVT.